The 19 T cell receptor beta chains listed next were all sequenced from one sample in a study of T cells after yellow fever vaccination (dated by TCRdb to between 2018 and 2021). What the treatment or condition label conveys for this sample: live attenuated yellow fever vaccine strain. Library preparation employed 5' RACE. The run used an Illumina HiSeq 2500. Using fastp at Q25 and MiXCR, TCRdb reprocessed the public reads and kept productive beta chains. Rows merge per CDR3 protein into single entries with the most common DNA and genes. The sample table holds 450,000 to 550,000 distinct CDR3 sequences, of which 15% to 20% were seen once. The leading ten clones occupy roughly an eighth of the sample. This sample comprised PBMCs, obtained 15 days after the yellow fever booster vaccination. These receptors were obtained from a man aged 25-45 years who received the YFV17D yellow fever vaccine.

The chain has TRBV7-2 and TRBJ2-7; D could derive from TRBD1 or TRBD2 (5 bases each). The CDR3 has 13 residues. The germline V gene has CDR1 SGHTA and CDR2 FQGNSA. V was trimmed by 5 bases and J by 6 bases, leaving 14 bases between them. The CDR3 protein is CASSLRDLGEQYF. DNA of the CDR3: TGTGCCAGCAGCCTCAGGGACCTGGGCGAGCAGTACTTC. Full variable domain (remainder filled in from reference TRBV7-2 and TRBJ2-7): GAGVSQSPSNKVTEKGKDVELRCDPISGHTALYWYRQSLGQGLEFLIYFQGNSAPDKSGLPSDRFSAERTGGSVSTLTIQRTQQEDSAVYLCASSLRDLGEQYFGPGTRLTVT.

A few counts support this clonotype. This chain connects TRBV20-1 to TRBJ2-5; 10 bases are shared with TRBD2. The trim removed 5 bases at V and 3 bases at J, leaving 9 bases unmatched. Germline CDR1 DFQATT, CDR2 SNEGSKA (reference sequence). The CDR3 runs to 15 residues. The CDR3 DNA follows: TGCAGTGCTCACCGACCGGGGACTAGCGAAGAGACCCAGTACTTC. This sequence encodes CSAHRPGTSEETQYF.

DNA of the CDR3: TGTGCCAGCAGCTTACATAGAACCACAGATACGCAGTATTTT. Amino acid sequence: CASSLHRTTDTQYF. The rearrangement uses TRBV7-2 and TRBJ2-3; D gene unclear. V was cut by 2 bases and J by 2 bases, with 8 bases left in between. The CDR3 sequence is 14 residues long. Per germline, CDR1 SGHTA and CDR2 FQGNSA. Looking up the rest from reference TRBV7-2 and TRBJ2-3 gives the full variable domain: GAGVSQSPSNKVTEKGKDVELRCDPISGHTALYWYRQSLGQGLEFLIYFQGNSAPDKSGLPSDRFSAERTGGSVSTLTIQRTQQEDSAVYLCASSLHRTTDTQYFGPGTRLTVL.

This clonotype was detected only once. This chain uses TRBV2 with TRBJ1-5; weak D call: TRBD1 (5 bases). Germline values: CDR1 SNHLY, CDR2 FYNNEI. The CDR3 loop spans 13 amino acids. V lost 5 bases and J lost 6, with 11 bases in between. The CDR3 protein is CASSRDDLQPQHF. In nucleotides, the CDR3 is TGTGCCAGCAGTAGGGACGACCTTCAGCCCCAGCATTTT.

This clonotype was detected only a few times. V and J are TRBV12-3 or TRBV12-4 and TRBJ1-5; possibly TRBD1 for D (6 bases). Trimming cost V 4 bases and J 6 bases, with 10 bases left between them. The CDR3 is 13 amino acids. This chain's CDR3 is CASSSQGSQPQHF. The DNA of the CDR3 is TGTGCCAGCAGTTCTCAGGGGAGTCAGCCCCAGCATTTT.

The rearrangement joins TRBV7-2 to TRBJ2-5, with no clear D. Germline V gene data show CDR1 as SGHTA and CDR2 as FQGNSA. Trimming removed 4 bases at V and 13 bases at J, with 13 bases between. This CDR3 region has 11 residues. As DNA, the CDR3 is TGTGCCAGCAGCTCCCGATTCCCCATGTACTTC. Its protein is CASSSRFPMYF.

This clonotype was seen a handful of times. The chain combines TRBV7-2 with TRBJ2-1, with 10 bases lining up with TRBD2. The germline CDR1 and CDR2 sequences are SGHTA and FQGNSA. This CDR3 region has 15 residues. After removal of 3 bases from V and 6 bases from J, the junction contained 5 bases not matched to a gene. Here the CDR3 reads CASSFLAGVGNEQFF. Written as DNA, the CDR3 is TGTGCCAGCAGCTTCCTAGCGGGAGTCGGCAATGAGCAGTTCTTC.

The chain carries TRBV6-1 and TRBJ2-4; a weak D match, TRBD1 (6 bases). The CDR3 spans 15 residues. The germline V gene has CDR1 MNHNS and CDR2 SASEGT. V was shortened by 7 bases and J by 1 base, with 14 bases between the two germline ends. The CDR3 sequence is CASTRGHIAKNIQYF. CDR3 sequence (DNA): TGTGCCAGCACCCGGGGACATATCGCCAAAAACATTCAGTACTTC.

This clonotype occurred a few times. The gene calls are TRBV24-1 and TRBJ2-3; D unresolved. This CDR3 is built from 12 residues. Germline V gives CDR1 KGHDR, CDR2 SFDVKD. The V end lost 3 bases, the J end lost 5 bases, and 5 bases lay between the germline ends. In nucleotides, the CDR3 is TGTGCCACCAGTGATGGTATAGATACGCAGTATTTT. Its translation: CATSDGIDTQYF.

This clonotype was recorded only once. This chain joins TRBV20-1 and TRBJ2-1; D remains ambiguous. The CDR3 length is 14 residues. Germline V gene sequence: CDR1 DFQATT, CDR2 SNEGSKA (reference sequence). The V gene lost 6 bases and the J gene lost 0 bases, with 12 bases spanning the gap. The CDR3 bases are TGCAGTGCCAAGGCCCTGTTCTCCTACAATGAGCAGTTCTTC. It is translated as CSAKALFSYNEQFF.

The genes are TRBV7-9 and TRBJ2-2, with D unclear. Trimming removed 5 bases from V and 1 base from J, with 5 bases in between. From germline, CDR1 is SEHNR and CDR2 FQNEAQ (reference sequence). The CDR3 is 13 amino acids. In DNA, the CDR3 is TGTGCCAGCAGCCCGATGAACACCGGGGAGCTGTTTTTT. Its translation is CASSPMNTGELFF.

The CDR3 DNA reads TGCGCCAGCAGCCTGACAGGGGGCCCCCACGAGCAGTACTTC. Translation: CASSLTGGPHEQYF. This chain joins TRBV5-1 and TRBJ2-7; 10 positions match TRBD1. CDR3 length: 14 amino acids. Germline CDR1 and CDR2: SGHRS and YFSETQ. The ends lost 4 bases at V and 5 bases at J; junction bases unmatched: 6.

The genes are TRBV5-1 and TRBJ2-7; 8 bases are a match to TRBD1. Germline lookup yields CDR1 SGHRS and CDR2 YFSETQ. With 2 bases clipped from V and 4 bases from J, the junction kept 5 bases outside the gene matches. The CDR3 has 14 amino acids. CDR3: CASSFWTGKYEQYF. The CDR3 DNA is TGCGCCAGCAGCTTCTGGACAGGGAAATACGAGCAGTACTTC.

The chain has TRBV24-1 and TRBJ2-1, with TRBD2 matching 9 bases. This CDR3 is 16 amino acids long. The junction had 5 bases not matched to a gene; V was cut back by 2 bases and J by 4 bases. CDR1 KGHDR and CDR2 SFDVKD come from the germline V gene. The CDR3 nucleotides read TGTGCCACCAGTGATTCAGGGACTAGCTATTACAATGAGCAGTTCTTC. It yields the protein CATSDSGTSYYNEQFF.

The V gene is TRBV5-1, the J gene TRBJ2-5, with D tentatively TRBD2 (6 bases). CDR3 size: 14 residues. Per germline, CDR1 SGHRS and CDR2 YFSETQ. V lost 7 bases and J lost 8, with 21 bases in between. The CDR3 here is CASQTGTAFGTQYF. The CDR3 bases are TGCGCCAGCCAGACGGGGACTGCTTTCGGAACCCAGTACTTC.

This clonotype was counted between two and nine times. Written as DNA, the CDR3 is TGTGCCAGCAGCACCAGTCTAGCGGGAGTCGAGACCCAGTACTTC. Translating gives CASSTSLAGVETQYF. The chain employs TRBV9 and TRBJ2-5, with 10 bases aligning to TRBD2. The V gene's germline CDR1 is SGDLS and CDR2 YYNGEE. The CDR3 covers 15 residues. With 4 bases clipped from V and 5 bases from J, the junction kept 8 bases outside the gene matches.

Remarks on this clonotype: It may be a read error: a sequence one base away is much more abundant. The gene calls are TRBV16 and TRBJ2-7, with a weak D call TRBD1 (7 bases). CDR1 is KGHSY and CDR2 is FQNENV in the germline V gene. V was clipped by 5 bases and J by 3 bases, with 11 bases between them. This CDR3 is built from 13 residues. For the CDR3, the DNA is TGTGCCAGCAGCGGGACAGCGGGCTACGAGCAGTACTTC. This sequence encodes CASSGTAGYEQYF.

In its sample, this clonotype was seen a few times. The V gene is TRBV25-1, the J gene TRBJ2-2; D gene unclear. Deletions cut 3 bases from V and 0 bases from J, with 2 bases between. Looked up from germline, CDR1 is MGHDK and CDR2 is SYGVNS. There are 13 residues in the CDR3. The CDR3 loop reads CASSDTNTGELFF. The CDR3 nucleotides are TGTGCCAGCAGTGACACGAACACCGGGGAGCTGTTTTTT.

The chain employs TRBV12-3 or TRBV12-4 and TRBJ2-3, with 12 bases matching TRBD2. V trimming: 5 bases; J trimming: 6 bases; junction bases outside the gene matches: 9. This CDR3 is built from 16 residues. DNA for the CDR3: TGTGCCAGCAGTACCAGACTAGCGGGAGTATCGGATACGCAGTATTTT. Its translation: CASSTRLAGVSDTQYF.